Reported below is one TCR beta chain. The authors ran a second PCR of roughly 7 to 11 cycles using a sample-barcoded 5' primer and a J-beta primer mix. One entry per CDR3 protein, called by TCRdb with MiXCR from the 5' RACE reads. The data hold 1.5 million to 2 million distinct CDR3 sequences, with roughly 43% observed a single time. Per individual sample, total RNA of at least 6 micrograms was extracted. The V segment lost 5 bases and the J segment 10 bases; nucleotides outside the gene matches: 10. CDR3 length equals 14 residues. The V gene's germline CDR1 is SGHTA and CDR2 FQGNSA. The sample comes from a study of blood T cells in healthy people across ages.

The specimen was blood. The receptor was derived from a human donor in good health. The chain links TRBV7-2 to TRBJ2-1, with 8 bases aligning to TRBD1. Here the CDR3 DNA reads TGTGCCAGCAGCACGGGACAGGATATTTACGAGCAGTTCTTC. This gives the protein CASSTGQDIYEQFF. Full variable domain (outside the CDR3, taken from reference TRBV7-2 and TRBJ2-1): GAGVSQSPSNKVTEKGKDVELRCDPISGHTALYWYRQSLGQGLEFLIYFQGNSAPDKSGLPSDRFSAERTGGSVSTLTIQRTQQEDSAVYLCASSTGQDIYEQFFGPGTRLTVL.